The sequence of this T cell receptor beta chain was determined in a study of T cell changes during pregnancy in multiple sclerosis. Profiling relied on immunoSEQ multiplex PCR, and the TCRdb table lists in-frame clones only, not all of them. The sample shows about 47,000 clones, roughly nine tenths of them seen only once. Material: CD8+ T cells from peripheral blood mononuclear cells, obtained in the second trimester of pregnancy. The TCR sequence derives from a female donor with multiple sclerosis, enrolled in a pregnancy study.

The CDR3 spells CASSGTSGSIYEQFF. The CDR3, as DNA: TGTGCCAGCAGTGGGACTAGCGGGAGTATCTATGAGCAGTTCTTC. V is TRBV2 and J is TRBJ2-1; 13 positions match TRBD2. This CDR3 has 15 residues. Looked up from germline, CDR1 is SNHLY and CDR2 is FYNNEI. J lost 8 bases, V lost 4 bases, and 5 bases had no gene match.